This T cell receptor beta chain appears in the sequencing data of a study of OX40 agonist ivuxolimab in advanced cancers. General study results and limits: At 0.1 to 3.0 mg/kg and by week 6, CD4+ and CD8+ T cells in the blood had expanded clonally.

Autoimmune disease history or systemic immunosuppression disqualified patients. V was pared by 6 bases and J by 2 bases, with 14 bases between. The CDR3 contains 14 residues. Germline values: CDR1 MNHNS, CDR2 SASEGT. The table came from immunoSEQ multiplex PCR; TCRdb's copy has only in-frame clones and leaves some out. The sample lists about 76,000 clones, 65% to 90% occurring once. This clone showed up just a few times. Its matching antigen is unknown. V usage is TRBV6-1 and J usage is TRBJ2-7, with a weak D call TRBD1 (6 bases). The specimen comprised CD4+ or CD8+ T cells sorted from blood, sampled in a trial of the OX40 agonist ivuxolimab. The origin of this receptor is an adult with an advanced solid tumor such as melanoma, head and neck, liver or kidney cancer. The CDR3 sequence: CASRSAGTTYEQYF. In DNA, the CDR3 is TGTGCCAGCAGATCGGCAGGGACAACCTACGAGCAGTACTTC.